This T cell receptor (beta chain) was documented in a study of blood T cell repertoires in COVID-19. At the level of the study: The origin of the acute and convalescent COVID-19 samples was the United States, Italy and Spain.

This clone appeared once. In the authors' workflow: It was from reference gene primer amplification that nucleated cell counts were estimated. TCRdb's copy holds only in-frame clones and misses some; the assay was immunoSEQ multiplex PCR. The V and J calls and clone size were taken over from that table, and D and trimming were inferred from the DNA. The sample consists of fewer than 200,000 clones, about 78% of them appearing once. From germline, CDR1 is SGHRS and CDR2 YFSETQ. CDR3 length: 16 residues. Trimming took 0 bases from V and 6 from J; bases not matched to a gene: 4. This receptor was taken from a woman aged 45 to 65 who had recovered from COVID-19. The sample consisted of PBMCs or T cells enriched from blood (not recorded which). The chain is built from TRBV5-1 and TRBJ2-7; TRBD2 matches at 15 bases. The CDR3 region has the DNA TGCGCCAGCAGCTTGGGGACTAGCGGGAGGGCCGGCGAGCAGTACTTC. The encoded protein is CASSLGTSGRAGEQYF.